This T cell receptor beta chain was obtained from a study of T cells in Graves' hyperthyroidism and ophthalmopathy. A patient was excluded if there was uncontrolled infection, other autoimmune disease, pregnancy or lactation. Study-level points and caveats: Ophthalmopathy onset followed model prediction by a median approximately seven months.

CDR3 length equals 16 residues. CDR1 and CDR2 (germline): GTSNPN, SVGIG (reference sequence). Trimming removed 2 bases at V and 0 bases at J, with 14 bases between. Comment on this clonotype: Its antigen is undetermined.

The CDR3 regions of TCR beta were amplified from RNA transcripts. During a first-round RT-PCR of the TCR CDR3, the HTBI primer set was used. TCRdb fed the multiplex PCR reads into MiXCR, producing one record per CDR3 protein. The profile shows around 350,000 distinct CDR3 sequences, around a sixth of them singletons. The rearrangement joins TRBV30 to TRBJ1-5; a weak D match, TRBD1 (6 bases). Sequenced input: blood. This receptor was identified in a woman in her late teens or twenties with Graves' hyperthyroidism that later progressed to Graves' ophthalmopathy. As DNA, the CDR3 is TGTGCCTGGAGTATGGACAGTTTAAATAGCAATCAGCCCCAGCATTTT. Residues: CAWSMDSLNSNQPQHF. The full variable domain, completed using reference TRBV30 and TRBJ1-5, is SQTIHQWPATLVQPVGSPLSLECTVEGTSNPNLYWYRQAAGRGLQLLFYSVGIGQISSEVPQNLSASRPQDRQFILSSKKLLLSDSGFYLCAWSMDSLNSNQPQHFGDGTRLSIL.